The 21 T cell receptor beta chains presented below share a single source sample, sequenced in a study of cytomegalovirus exposure and HLA in healthy donors. The PCR made use of 60 Vbeta and 13 Jbeta primers. TCRdb's copy holds only in-frame clones and misses some; the assay was immunoSEQ multiplex PCR. The sample comprises about 130,000 clones, approximately 82% of which are singletons, and about 2.9% rests with the top ten. The sample comprised PBMCs. The source of these receptors is a boy aged 2 to 10 in good health and CMV-seronegative.

The chain carries TRBV9 and TRBJ2-3; maybe TRBD1 (7 bases). The CDR3 has 16 residues. The germline CDR1 and CDR2 sequences are SGDLS and YYNGEE. Trimming stripped 0 bases from V and 2 bases from J, with 13 bases between. Here the CDR3 DNA reads TGTGCCAGCAGCGTAGCAGGGGGGCAGAACACAGATACGCAGTATTTT. Translation: CASSVAGGQNTDTQYF.

A few counts support this clone. V gene TRBV6-5 combines with J gene TRBJ1-1; D gene ambiguous. The CDR3 length is 14 residues. Deletions cut 2 bases from V and 6 bases from J, with 13 bases between. CDR1 MNHEY and CDR2 SVGAGI come from the germline V gene. The CDR3 DNA reads TGTGCCAGCAGTTACGGGGAGGTGGTTGCTGAAGCTTTCTTT. Protein: CASSYGEVVAEAFF.

This clone was picked up one time. The chain is built from TRBV7-9 and TRBJ2-5; the D is unclear. The CDR3 is 11 amino acids. V lost 10 bases and J lost 1, with 7 bases in between. Germline-derived CDR1 and CDR2 are SEHNR and FQNEAQ (reference sequence). CDR3 sequence reads: CATALQETQYF. The CDR3 DNA follows: TGTGCCACCGCGCTCCAAGAGACCCAGTACTTC.

The V and J genes are TRBV19 and TRBJ2-7; TRBD1 matches 7 bases. Germline trimming cut 3 bases from V and 2 bases from J; bases unmatched to any gene: 4. The CDR3 runs 14 residues. CDR1 is LNHDA, CDR2 SQIVND, per germline (reference sequence). CDR3 residues: CASSMAGTAYEQYF. As DNA, the CDR3 is TGTGCCAGTAGTATGGCAGGGACAGCCTACGAGCAGTACTTC.

The chain couples TRBV30 to TRBJ1-2; weak D call: TRBD1 (6 bases). Germline V gene data show CDR1 as GTSNPN and CDR2 as SVGIG (reference sequence). The CDR3 is made up of 10 amino acids. Trimming pared 7 bases from V and 8 bases from J, leaving 11 bases between. CDR3 loop: CAFDDRGYTF. The DNA of the CDR3 is TGTGCCTTCGATGACAGGGGCTACACCTTC.

This clone was observed a single time. The chain combines TRBV11-1 with TRBJ2-3, with a weak D call TRBD2 (5 bases). The V and J ends lost 1 base and 9 bases respectively, with 14 bases between them. Germline loops: CDR1 SGHAT, CDR2 FQDESV (reference sequence). There are 14 residues in the CDR3. This CDR3 reads CASSLDQTSGTQYF. The CDR3 nucleotides are TGTGCCAGCAGCTTAGACCAGACGTCGGGGACGCAGTATTTT.

V gene TRBV7-6 combines with J gene TRBJ1-4; the D gene is possibly TRBD1 (6 bases). Trimming took 6 bases from V and 10 from J, leaving 18 bases between them. The CDR3 totals 14 residues. The germline CDR1 and CDR2 sequences are SGHVS and FNYEAQ. CDR3 bases: TGTGCCAGCAGGAAACAGGGAGGGGTAGGAAAACTGTTTTTT. It codes for CASRKQGGVGKLFF.

The gene calls are TRBV4-3 and TRBJ2-1, with 8 bases lining up with TRBD1. Looked up from germline, CDR1 is LGHNA and CDR2 is YSLEER. Trimming removed 1 base from V and 8 bases from J; junction bases left unmatched: 10. The CDR3 loop spans 16 amino acids. The CDR3 coding sequence is TGCGCCAGCAGCCAAGCAAGGACAGGGACGGGGCATGAGCAGTTCTTC. Translating gives CASSQARTGTGHEQFF.

The rearrangement joins TRBV7-2 to TRBJ1-6, with no clear D. V lost 5 bases to trimming and J lost 5 bases, with 19 bases between them. The CDR3 is 17 residues long. Germline V gene sequence: CDR1 SGHTA, CDR2 FQGNSA. The CDR3 sequence is CASSPAGREGNNSPLHF. The CDR3 DNA is TGTGCCAGCAGCCCAGCGGGGAGGGAAGGGAATAATTCACCCCTCCACTTT.

About this clone: The sample has other DNA sequences that encode this CDR3 too. The gene calls are TRBV7-2 and TRBJ1-2; no clear D. This CDR3 is 12 amino acids long. Germline values: CDR1 SGHTA, CDR2 FQGNSA. Trimming took 7 bases from V and 3 from J, leaving 9 bases between them. The CDR3 protein is CASTPSDYGYTF. The CDR3 DNA sequence: TGTGCCAGCACCCCGTCGGACTATGGCTACACCTTC.

The V gene is TRBV19, the J gene TRBJ1-2; the D is unclear. V gave up 3 bases and J gave up 0 bases, with 8 bases separating them. Germline V CDR1 and CDR2: LNHDA, SQIVND (reference sequence). The CDR3 is 14 amino acids. CDR3 nucleotide sequence: TGTGCCAGTAGTATCCGGGGAGCTAACTATGGCTACACCTTC. It yields the protein CASSIRGANYGYTF.

CDR3 sequence: CASRVRGAVEKLFF. The DNA of the CDR3 is TGTGCCAGCAGGGTACGGGGGGCAGTTGAAAAACTGTTTTTT. This sequence joins TRBV6-5 and TRBJ1-4; maybe TRBD1 (6 bases). From germline, CDR1 is MNHEY and CDR2 SVGAGI. CDR3 length: 14 amino acids. V was trimmed by 6 bases and J by 7 bases, leaving 15 bases between them.

The chain is built from TRBV7-9 and TRBJ1-2; D call uncertain. CDR3 size: 15 residues. The V end lost 5 bases, the J end lost 2 bases, and 15 bases lay between the germline ends. CDR1 is SEHNR, CDR2 FQNEAQ, per germline (reference sequence). CDR3 bases: TGTGCCAGCAGCGATCGAGGGAGTTTGAACTATGGCTACACCTTC. This gives the protein CASSDRGSLNYGYTF.

The rearrangement links TRBV6-1 to TRBJ1-2; D uncertain. This CDR3 spans 12 amino acids. Germline-derived CDR1 and CDR2 are MNHNS and SASEGT. Trimming removed 5 bases at V and 4 bases at J, with 8 bases between. The CDR3 sequence: CASSPRGYGYTF. The CDR3 DNA reads TGTGCCAGCAGTCCCAGAGGCTATGGCTACACCTTC.

The chain is built from TRBV2 and TRBJ1-1; weak D call: TRBD1 (5 bases). CDR3 length: 15 amino acids. V lost 7 bases to trimming and J lost 5 bases, with 20 bases between them. Germline values: CDR1 SNHLY, CDR2 FYNNEI. Written as DNA, the CDR3 is TGTGCCAGCACCCAGGAGGCCGGGGGGGGAACTGAAGCTTTCTTT. Translating gives CASTQEAGGGTEAFF.

The chain joins TRBV4-2 to TRBJ1-2; perhaps TRBD1 as D (6 bases). V gave up 5 bases and J gave up 0 bases, with 16 bases separating them. Germline V gene lookup returns CDR1 LGHNA and CDR2 YNFKEQ. CDR3 length: 16 residues. This CDR3 reads CASSWTRQEPNYGYTF. Written as DNA, the CDR3 is TGTGCCAGCAGCTGGACCCGACAGGAACCTAACTATGGCTACACCTTC.

This chain joins TRBV6-1 and TRBJ2-1; a possible D gene is TRBD1 (6 bases). Germline CDR1 and CDR2: MNHNS and SASEGT. Trimming stripped 2 bases from V and 8 bases from J, with 19 bases between. The CDR3 totals 16 residues. CDR3: CASSEYRAPSRYEQFF. The CDR3 bases are TGTGCCAGCAGTGAATACAGGGCTCCGTCGAGGTATGAGCAGTTCTTC.

The rearrangement links TRBV5-1 to TRBJ1-1; perhaps TRBD1 as D (5 bases). The germline gives CDR1 SGHRS, CDR2 YFSETQ. The CDR3 extends over 14 amino acids. V was shortened by 3 bases and J by 2 bases, with 11 bases between the two germline ends. The CDR3 DNA is TGCGCCAGCAGCTCGGGGGAGGGTAACACTGAAGCTTTCTTT. It specifies CASSSGEGNTEAFF.

The V call is TRBV7-9, the J call TRBJ1-1; D call uncertain. Germline values: CDR1 SEHNR, CDR2 FQNEAQ (reference sequence). The ends were cut back, 9 bases at V and 1 base at J, with 15 bases in the middle. This CDR3 has 14 amino acids. CDR3 in DNA: TGTGCCAGTTCAAGTGGGCTTAGGAACACTGAAGCTTTCTTT. This sequence encodes CASSSGLRNTEAFF.

The rearrangement links TRBV7-9 to TRBJ2-3, with 10 bases that match TRBD1. The trim removed 10 bases at V and 5 bases at J, leaving 24 bases unmatched. The germline V gene encodes CDR1 SEHNR and CDR2 FQNEAQ (reference sequence). The CDR3 loop spans 19 amino acids. The CDR3 DNA reads as TGTGCCACTTCCACAAAAGCGGGGACCGGGACAGGGGAAAGAGATACGCAGTATTTT. This sequence encodes CATSTKAGTGTGERDTQYF.

A few counts support this clone. CDR3 DNA: TGTGCCAGTAGTACGCCCGACAGGCTGGCCTCCTACGAGCAGTACGTC. Its protein is CASSTPDRLASYEQYV. The V call is TRBV19, the J call TRBJ2-7; D is perhaps TRBD1 (6 bases). CDR3 size: 16 residues. Between the trimmed V and J ends, which lost 4 bases and 0 bases, there was a span of 16 bases. Germline CDR1 and CDR2: LNHDA and SQIVND (reference sequence).